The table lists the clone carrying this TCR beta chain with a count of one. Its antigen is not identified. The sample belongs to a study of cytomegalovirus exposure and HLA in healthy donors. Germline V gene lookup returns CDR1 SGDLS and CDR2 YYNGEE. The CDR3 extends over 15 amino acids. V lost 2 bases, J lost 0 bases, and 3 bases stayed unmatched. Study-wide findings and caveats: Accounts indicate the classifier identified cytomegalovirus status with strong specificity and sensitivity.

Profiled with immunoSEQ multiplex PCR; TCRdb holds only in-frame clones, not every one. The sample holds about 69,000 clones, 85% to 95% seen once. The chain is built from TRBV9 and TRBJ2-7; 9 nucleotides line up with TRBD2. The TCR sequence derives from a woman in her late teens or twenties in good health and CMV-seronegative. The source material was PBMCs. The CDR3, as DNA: TGTGCCAGCAGCGTGGGCGGGGGGGTCTCCTACGAGCAGTACTTC. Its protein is CASSVGGGVSYEQYF.